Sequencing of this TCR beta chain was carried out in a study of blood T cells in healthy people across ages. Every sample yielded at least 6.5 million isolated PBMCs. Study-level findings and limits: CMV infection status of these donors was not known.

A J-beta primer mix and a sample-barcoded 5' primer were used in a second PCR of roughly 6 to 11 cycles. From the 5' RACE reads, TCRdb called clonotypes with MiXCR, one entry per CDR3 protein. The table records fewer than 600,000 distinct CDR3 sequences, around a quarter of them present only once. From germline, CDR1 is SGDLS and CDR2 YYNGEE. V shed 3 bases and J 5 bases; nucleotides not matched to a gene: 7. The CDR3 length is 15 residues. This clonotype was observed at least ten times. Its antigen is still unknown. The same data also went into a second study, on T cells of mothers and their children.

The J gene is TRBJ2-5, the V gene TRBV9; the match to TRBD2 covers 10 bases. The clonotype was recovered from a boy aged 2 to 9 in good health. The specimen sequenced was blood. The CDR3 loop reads CASSAPGLAAETQYF. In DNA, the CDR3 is TGTGCCAGCAGCGCCCCAGGACTAGCGGCGGAGACCCAGTACTTC.